The 20 T cell receptor beta chains below were found in one sample sequenced in a study of shared clonotypes between healthy human individuals. Positively selected for CCR7, the CD45RO-negative cells used as naive CD8 cells excluded terminally differentiated effector memory CD45RA+ cells. Assay used: immunoSEQ multiplex PCR; TCRdb lists only in-frame clones, some missing. Among more than 2 million clones, 93% were seen once, and the ten largest hold about 1.7%. The material sequenced was naive CD8+ T cells from PBMCs. These receptors were obtained from a man younger than 35 in good health. Some clones in this sample may be carry-over from other donors' samples.

This chain connects TRBV28 to TRBJ1-5; D unresolved. There are 12 residues in the CDR3. Trimming stripped 0 bases from V and 6 bases from J, with 3 bases between. The germline V gene encodes CDR1 MDHEN and CDR2 SYDVKM. Here the CDR3 reads CASSLWRQPQHF. DNA of the CDR3: TGTGCCAGCAGTTTATGGCGTCAGCCCCAGCATTTT.

The rearrangement uses TRBV7-9 and TRBJ2-3; 9 positions match TRBD1. The germline gives CDR1 SEHNR, CDR2 FQNEAQ (reference sequence). V dropped 5 bases and J dropped 1; count of bases not matched to a gene: 13. The CDR3 is made up of 18 amino acids. The CDR3 sequence: CASSLGQGWNTGTDTQYF. The CDR3 bases are TGTGCCAGCAGCCTCGGACAGGGGTGGAATACCGGCACAGATACGCAGTATTTT. The full variable domain, in which reference TRBV7-9 and TRBJ2-3 provide the parts outside the CDR3, is DTGVSQNPRHKITKRGQNVTFRCDPISEHNRLYWYRQTLGQGPEFLTYFQNEAQLEKSRLLSDRFSAERPKGSFSTLEIQRTEQGDSAMYLCASSLGQGWNTGTDTQYFGPGTRLTVL.

The chain has TRBV21-1 and TRBJ2-1; the table's TRBD2 call for D was not verified on the DNA. TRBV21-1 constitutes a pseudogene. The CDR3 covers 16 residues. The CDR3 bases are TGTGCCAGCAGCTCCACTTTAGCGGAGAGAAACAATGAGCAGTTCTTC. It encodes CASSSTLAERNNEQFF.

Here the CDR3 DNA reads TGTGCCATCAGTGAGTTTGACAGGGGGTACGAGCAGTACTTC. This sequence encodes CAISEFDRGYEQYF. V usage is TRBV10-3 and J usage is TRBJ2-7; 9 positions agree with TRBD1. The CDR3 length is 14 residues. V dropped 1 base and J dropped 4; count of bases not matched to a gene: 2. Germline lookup yields CDR1 ENHRY and CDR2 SYGVKD.

The chain employs TRBV30 and TRBJ2-2, with TRBD2 identical over 8 bases. The germline V gene encodes CDR1 GTSNPN and CDR2 SVGIG (reference sequence). V shed 3 bases, J shed 6 bases, and the junction held 6 bases outside the gene matches. The CDR3 runs 14 residues. The CDR3: CAWSRGGRPGELFF. CDR3 DNA sequence: TGTGCCTGGAGCCGGGGGGGGCGACCCGGGGAGCTGTTTTTT.

The V call is TRBV19, the J call TRBJ1-4; 9 bases agree with TRBD1. Germline CDR1 is LNHDA and CDR2 is SQIVND (reference sequence). V lost 4 bases and J lost 8; bases outside the gene matches: 5. This CDR3 contains 14 residues. CDR3 sequence reads: CASSKQGAWEKLFF. The DNA for the CDR3 is TGTGCCAGTAGTAAACAGGGGGCTTGGGAAAAACTGTTTTTT.

The chain joins TRBV13 to TRBJ1-2; 12 bases fit TRBD1. The V gene end was trimmed by 5 bases and the J gene end by 8 bases; junction bases not matched to a gene: 6. Germline V gene sequence: CDR1 PRHDT, CDR2 FYEKMQ (reference sequence). This CDR3 region has 14 residues. CDR3 nucleotide sequence: TGTGCCAGCAGCCCGGGACAGGGGGCAGGGGGCTACACCTTC. As protein: CASSPGQGAGGYTF.

The chain joins TRBV27 to TRBJ2-5; possibly TRBD1 for D (6 bases). Germline CDR1 reads MNHEY; CDR2 reads SMNVEV (reference sequence). Trimming stripped 2 bases from V and 4 bases from J, with 11 bases between. This CDR3 spans 14 amino acids. The CDR3 bases are TGTGCCAGCAGTTTAACGAGAGGGGGAGAGACCCAGTACTTC. Translating gives CASSLTRGGETQYF.

J is TRBJ2-5 and V is TRBV25-1, with 7 bases fitting TRBD1. The V gene end was trimmed by 1 base and the J gene end by 4 bases; junction bases not matched to a gene: 9. Germline V gene data show CDR1 as MGHDK and CDR2 as SYGVNS. The length of the CDR3 is 16 residues. The CDR3 DNA reads TGTGCCAGCAGTGAATTTGGGCAGGGGGTAGGAGAGACCCAGTACTTC. Amino acid sequence: CASSEFGQGVGETQYF.

The genes are TRBV18 and TRBJ1-2; 7 bases are a match to TRBD1. Germline CDR1 reads KGHSH; CDR2 reads LQKENI. There are 17 residues in the CDR3. Losses at the gene ends were 2 bases for V and 4 bases for J; bases not matched to a gene: 13. For the CDR3, the DNA is TGTGCCAGCTCACCATTGAGACAGGGATCCTCTGGCTATGGCTACACCTTC. It is translated as CASSPLRQGSSGYGYTF.

J is TRBJ1-4 and V is TRBV16, with TRBD1 matching 11 bases. V shed 2 bases, J shed 6 bases, and the junction held 17 bases outside the gene matches. Germline assignment: CDR1 KGHSY and CDR2 FQNENV. The CDR3 is 20 amino acids. CDR3 sequence reads: CASSQERTGTGGSFYEKLFF. The CDR3 DNA is TGTGCCAGCAGCCAAGAAAGGACCGGGACAGGGGGATCATTCTATGAAAAACTGTTTTTT.

This rearrangement joins TRBV5-5 to TRBJ1-1, with 11 bases that match TRBD1. Germline trimming cut 5 bases from V and 6 bases from J; bases unmatched to any gene: 6. This CDR3 region has 14 residues. Germline lookup yields CDR1 SGHKS and CDR2 YYEKEE (reference sequence). CDR3 amino acids: CASRWTGGAPEAFF. CDR3 bases: TGTGCCAGCAGATGGACAGGGGGCGCCCCTGAAGCTTTCTTT.

The chain uses TRBV19 and TRBJ2-5, with D possibly being TRBD1 or TRBD2 (6 bases each). Trimming removed 0 bases at V and 5 bases at J, with 13 bases between. This CDR3 contains 15 residues. Germline CDR1 LNHDA, CDR2 SQIVND (reference sequence). CDR3: CASSIDTGADETQYF. DNA of the CDR3: TGTGCCAGTAGTATAGATACGGGGGCGGATGAGACCCAGTACTTC.

This clone was found once. The rearrangement links TRBV30 to TRBJ2-1, with a possible D match to TRBD2 (5 bases). V lost 3 bases to trimming and J lost 6 bases, with 18 bases between them. The CDR3 sequence is 15 residues long. Per the germline V gene, CDR1 is GTSNPN and CDR2 is SVGIG (reference sequence). CDR3: CAWSALPGNFNEQFF. As DNA, the CDR3 is TGTGCCTGGAGCGCTCTTCCGGGAAACTTCAATGAGCAGTTCTTC.

The gene calls are TRBV4-1 and TRBJ2-3; 7 bases agree with TRBD2. The junction had 14 bases not matched to a gene; V was cut back by 0 bases and J by 2 bases. Germline loops: CDR1 MGHRA, CDR2 YSYEKL. The CDR3 has 19 residues. DNA for the CDR3: TGCGCCAGCAGCCAAGATGTGGGCTTTTGGGGAGGGGACACAGATACGCAGTATTTT. It translates to CASSQDVGFWGGDTDTQYF.

The J gene is TRBJ2-2, the V gene TRBV28; a possible D gene is TRBD2 (5 bases). Trimming pared 9 bases from V and 4 bases from J, leaving 33 bases between. Germline V CDR1 and CDR2: MDHEN, SYDVKM. CDR3 size: 20 residues. This CDR3 reads CARTLAGGASRVGGTGELFF. The CDR3 DNA reads as TGTGCCAGAACCTTGGCCGGAGGAGCGTCCCGGGTGGGCGGCACCGGGGAGCTGTTTTTT.

The rearrangement joins TRBV27 to TRBJ2-1; 8 bases fit TRBD2. This CDR3 spans 14 amino acids. Trimming cost V 8 bases and J 7 bases; bases outside gene matches: 10. The V gene's germline CDR1 is MNHEY and CDR2 SMNVEV (reference sequence). The CDR3 is CASAGREAFNEQFF. CDR3 coding DNA: TGTGCCAGCGCGGGGCGGGAGGCCTTTAATGAGCAGTTCTTC.

The chain has TRBV7-9 and TRBJ1-3; possible D gene TRBD1, 6 bases. The CDR3 runs 16 residues. The germline gives CDR1 SEHNR, CDR2 FQNEAQ (reference sequence). Trimming cost V 10 bases and J 0 bases, with 19 bases left between them. CDR3 amino acids: CATNRGLQSSGNTIYF. As DNA, the CDR3 is TGTGCCACTAACCGGGGGCTTCAAAGCTCTGGAAACACCATATATTTT. Based on the CDR3 plus reference TRBV7-9 and TRBJ1-3, the full variable domain is DTGVSQNPRHKITKRGQNVTFRCDPISEHNRLYWYRQTLGQGPEFLTYFQNEAQLEKSRLLSDRFSAERPKGSFSTLEIQRTEQGDSAMYLCATNRGLQSSGNTIYFGEGSWLTVV.

This chain links TRBV5-1 with TRBJ1-2, with a weak D call TRBD1 (6 bases). Germline V gene sequence: CDR1 SGHRS, CDR2 YFSETQ. Trimming shortened V by 7 bases and J by 5 bases, and 21 bases separated the two germline ends. The CDR3 covers 15 residues. CDR3 sequence reads: CASETPGVAPYGYTF. CDR3 nucleotide sequence: TGCGCCAGCGAAACTCCAGGGGTAGCCCCTTATGGCTACACCTTC.

The genes are TRBV5-1 and TRBJ2-7, with D uncertain. Germline V gives CDR1 SGHRS, CDR2 YFSETQ. The CDR3 has 15 amino acids. The V end was cut by 4 bases, the J end by 2 bases, with 16 bases between. The CDR3 DNA is TGCGCCAGCAGCGCCGGTATTCCGGGTACCTACGAGCAGTACTTC. Translating it yields CASSAGIPGTYEQYF.